Listed below are T cell receptor beta chains from one sample, sequenced in a study of blood T cell repertoires in COVID-19. Generated by immunoSEQ multiplex PCR, the TCRdb table keeps only in-frame clones and is missing some. The sample gives 40,000 or so clones, 85% of which show up once; roughly 5% is in the top ten. Input material: peripheral blood. All receptors come from a man aged 50-59 years with active COVID-19. The CDR3 runs from the conserved cysteine through the conserved F or W. D genes are given only for firm matches. Only part of the rows carry a size: once, few, many, or a class if the clone is expanded.

CDR3aa,CDR3nt,v_gene,j_gene,d_gene,abundance
CASSWDSLNYGYTF,TGCGCCAGCAGCTGGGACAGCCTTAACTATGGCTACACCTTC,TRBV5-1,TRBJ1-2,TRBD1,.
CASSDPGTGEEKLFF,TGCGCCAGCAGTGATCCCGGGACAGGGGAGGAAAAACTGTTTTTT,TRBV10-2,TRBJ1-4,TRBD1,.
CASSFRDSRSRKNIQYF,TGTGCCAGCAGCTTCCGGGACAGCCGAAGCCGCAAAAACATTCAGTACTTC,TRBV5-5,TRBJ2-4,TRBD1,once
CASSWTSSSYEQYF,TGTGCCAGCAGTTGGACTAGTAGTAGCTACGAGCAGTACTTC,TRBV7-2,TRBJ2-7,TRBD2,.
CASSLGPSREDGYTF,TGTGCCAGCAGCTTAGGTCCGTCCAGGGAGGATGGCTACACCTTC,TRBV7-8,TRBJ1-2,.,.
CATSGSPTYNEQFF,TGTGCCACCAGTGGCTCTCCGACTTACAATGAGCAGTTCTTC,TRBV24-1,TRBJ2-1,.,.
CASSFVIYYGYTF,TGTGCCAGCAGTTTCGTTATATACTATGGCTACACCTTC,TRBV12-3/TRBV12-4,TRBJ1-2,.,.
CASSGDRDTPYEQYF,TGTGCCAGCAGTGGGGATAGGGACACACCCTACGAGCAGTACTTC,TRBV2,TRBJ2-7,.,.
CASSRATSGSSYNEQFF,TGTGCCAGCAGCCGCGCAACTAGCGGGAGCTCCTACAATGAGCAGTTCTTC,TRBV11-2,TRBJ2-1,TRBD2,.
CASSAGGNEQFF,TGTGCCAGCAGCGCAGGGGGGAATGAGCAGTTCTTC,TRBV9,TRBJ2-1,.,.
CASSLRGDTEAFF,TGCGCCAGCAGCTTGCGGGGGGATACTGAAGCTTTCTTT,TRBV5-1,TRBJ1-1,.,.
CASSPSGENYGYTF,TGTGCCAGCTCACCGAGTGGAGAAAACTATGGCTACACCTTC,TRBV18,TRBJ1-2,.,.
CASSLEGRGSHEQYF,TGTGCCAGCAGCTTAGAAGGCAGGGGGTCCCACGAGCAGTACTTC,TRBV11-3,TRBJ2-7,TRBD1,.
CASSQRPSLGTQYF,TGTGCCAGCAGCCAACGACCCTCTCTAGGGACCCAGTACTTC,TRBV3-1/TRBV3-2,TRBJ2-5,.,.
CASSPEASGVTDTQYF,TGCGCCAGCAGCCCGGAGGCTAGCGGGGTCACAGATACGCAGTATTTT,TRBV5-1,TRBJ2-3,TRBD2,once
CASSPNLGGELFF,TGTGCCAGCAGCCCGAATCTAGGAGGGGAACTGTTTTTT,TRBV27,TRBJ1-4,.,.
CASSLAGYFSGNTIYF,TGTGCCAGCAGCTTGGCCGGGTATTTCTCTGGAAACACCATATATTTT,TRBV5-6,TRBJ1-3,.,.
CASSLEAVRKTQYF,TGTGCCAGCAGCTTAGAGGCCGTGCGGAAGACCCAGTACTTC,TRBV7-2,TRBJ2-5,.,.
CASSLTQENSPLHF,TGTGCCAGCAGCTTAACACAGGAGAATTCACCCCTCCACTTT,TRBV7-9,TRBJ1-6,.,.
CASSYTFEVAGGLSSYNEQFF,TGTGCCAGCAGTTATACTTTTGAGGTAGCGGGGGGCCTGAGCTCCTACAATGAGCAGTTCTTC,TRBV6-2/TRBV6-3,TRBJ2-1,TRBD2,.
CASSEWRDAKNQPQHF,TGTGCCAGCAGCGAATGGAGGGACGCCAAAAATCAGCCCCAGCATTTT,TRBV21-1,TRBJ1-5,.,.
CAWSVYGMGNTEAFF,TGTGCCTGGAGTGTATACGGGATGGGGAACACTGAAGCTTTCTTT,TRBV30,TRBJ1-1,.,.
CASSETLLQGSYEQYF,TGTGCCAGCAGTGAAACCCTCCTTCAGGGCTCCTACGAGCAGTACTTC,TRBV6-1,TRBJ2-7,.,.
CASSEMAGVGGELFF,TGTGCCAGCAGTGAAATGGCGGGAGTAGGCGGGGAGCTGTTTTTT,TRBV6-1,TRBJ2-2,TRBD2,.
CASSEQGWREKLFF,TGTGCCAGCAGCGAACAGGGGTGGAGGGAAAAACTGTTTTTT,TRBV3-1/TRBV3-2,TRBJ1-4,TRBD1,.
CASSPGTGYNEQFF,TGTGCCAGCTCACCCGGGACAGGGTACAATGAGCAGTTCTTC,TRBV18,TRBJ2-1,TRBD1,.
CASSQTSGGADTQYF,TGTGCCAGCAGCCAAACTAGCGGGGGGGCAGATACGCAGTATTTT,TRBV3-1/TRBV3-2,TRBJ2-3,TRBD2,.
CASSIGTKNTGELFF,TGTGCCAGTAGTATAGGGACTAAGAACACCGGGGAGCTGTTTTTT,TRBV19,TRBJ2-2,.,.
CASSPGTSPDTQYF,TGCGCCAGCAGCCCAGGGACTAGCCCAGATACGCAGTATTTT,TRBV4-1,TRBJ2-3,TRBD2,.
CASSSGTSLPDTQYF,TGTGCCAGCAGCTCCGGGACTAGCCTCCCAGATACGCAGTATTTT,TRBV3-1/TRBV3-2,TRBJ2-3,TRBD2,.
CASSLRLREKLFF,TGTGCCAGCAGCTTGAGGTTGCGGGAAAAACTGTTTTTT,TRBV4-2,TRBJ1-4,.,.
CASSSQGYEQFF,TGTGCCAGCAGCTCGCAGGGGTATGAGCAGTTCTTC,TRBV7-2,TRBJ2-1,.,.
CASNEAGGAYEQYF,TGTGCCAGCAATGAAGCGGGGGGAGCCTACGAGCAGTACTTC,TRBV2,TRBJ2-7,TRBD2,.
CASRRTGGEQYF,TGTGCCAGCAGAAGGACAGGGGGCGAGCAGTACTTC,TRBV27,TRBJ2-7,TRBD1,.
CASRREASPLHF,TGTGCCAGCCGCAGGGAGGCTTCACCCCTCCACTTT,TRBV6-5,TRBJ1-6,.,.
CASSRSPQETQYF,TGTGCCTCCTCCCGGTCCCCCCAAGAGACCCAGTACTTC,TRBV30,TRBJ2-5,.,.
CATSRDLTDTGELFF,TGTGCCACCAGCAGAGATCTAACTGACACCGGGGAGCTGTTTTTT,TRBV15,TRBJ2-2,.,once
CASSLIRYRGNTGELFF,TGTGCCAGCAGCTTAATACGTTATCGGGGGAACACCGGGGAGCTGTTTTTT,TRBV11-2,TRBJ2-2,.,.
CAISERPGQLQEKLFF,TGTGCCATCAGTGAGCGCCCGGGACAGCTACAAGAAAAACTGTTTTTT,TRBV10-3,TRBJ1-4,TRBD1,.
CASSQPGQGWTEAFF,TGCGCCAGCAGCCAGCCGGGACAGGGGTGGACTGAAGCTTTCTTT,TRBV4-3,TRBJ1-1,TRBD1,.
CASSERSGGPTDTQYF,TGTGCCAGCAGTGAACGGTCGGGAGGGCCCACAGATACGCAGTATTTT,TRBV6-1,TRBJ2-3,TRBD2,.
CAWRGGETQYF,TGTGCCTGGCGGGGAGGGGAGACCCAGTACTTC,TRBV11-2,TRBJ2-5,TRBD2,.
CASSPGTGNTGELFF,TGTGCCAGCAGCCCCGGGACAGGAAACACCGGGGAGCTGTTTTTT,TRBV9,TRBJ2-2,TRBD1,.